A selection of T cell receptor beta chains follows, all from one sample in a study of T cell responses to AZD1222 COVID-19 vaccine. Clones were sequenced by immunoSEQ multiplex PCR, and TCRdb holds only the in-frame ones, with some missing. This table has around 150,000 clones, over 75% appearing once. Sample: peripheral blood, taken 28 days after the second AZD1222 dose. The receptors were gathered from an adult who received the AZD1222 COVID-19 vaccine. Both conserved end residues are part of each CDR3. The D gene is left open where the match is weak. Clone size is shown for a subset of rows, as once, few, many or a class of expanded clone.

TRBJ2-3,14,-,TRBV7-9,-,CASSSPTVPDTQYF,TGTGCCAGCAGCTCCCCGACAGTCCCAGATACGCAGTATTTT
TRBJ1-3,14,once,TRBV7-7,-,CASSLGSPGDTIYF,TGTGCCAGCAGCTTAGGAAGCCCGGGAGACACCATATATTTT
TRBJ2-3,16,-,TRBV5-4,TRBD1,CASSLARDRGTDTQYF,TGTGCCAGCAGCTTGGCACGGGACAGGGGAACAGATACGCAGTATTTT
TRBJ2-7,13,-,TRBV7-8,-,CASSLVGTNEQYF,TGTGCCAGCAGCTTGGTAGGGACCAACGAGCAGTACTTC
TRBJ2-1,13,-,TRBV10-2,-,CASSLDSYNEQFF,TGCGCCAGCAGTCTGGACAGCTACAATGAGCAGTTCTTC
TRBJ1-4,18,-,TRBV27,TRBD1,CASSFASGTGGTNEKLFF,TGTGCCAGCAGTTTCGCATCCGGGACAGGGGGGACTAATGAAAAACTGTTTTTT
TRBJ2-7,15,-,TRBV24-1,-,CATSDPRTDTYEQYF,TGTGCCACCAGTGATCCCCGGACGGATACCTACGAGCAGTACTTC
TRBJ2-3,14,-,TRBV10-3,-,CAIRNYDSTDTQYF,TGTGCCATCAGAAACTACGATAGCACAGATACGCAGTATTTT
TRBJ1-6,14,-,TRBV27,-,CASSLYRSDSPLHF,TGTGCCAGCAGTTTATACCGGAGTGATTCACCCCTCCACTTT
TRBJ1-4,12,-,TRBV19,-,CASSILGQKLFF,TGTGCCAGTAGTATTCTAGGGCAAAAACTGTTTTTT
TRBJ1-1,14,-,TRBV7-2,-,CASSPGQMNTEAFF,TGTGCCAGCAGCCCTGGACAGATGAACACTGAAGCTTTCTTT
TRBJ2-4,12,-,TRBV12-3/TRBV12-4,-,CASSFGGNIQYF,TGTGCCAGCAGTTTTGGAGGGAACATTCAGTACTTC
TRBJ2-2,15,-,TRBV24-1,TRBD1,CATSIRTGPPGELFF,TGTGCCACCAGTATTAGGACAGGGCCCCCCGGGGAGCTGTTTTTT
TRBJ1-3,15,-,TRBV5-1,-,CASSLEPGLGNTIYF,TGCGCCAGCAGCTTGGAGCCAGGGTTAGGAAACACCATATATTTT
TRBJ1-5,13,-,TRBV2,-,CASSPEGNQPQHF,TGTGCCAGCAGCCCCGAAGGGAATCAGCCCCAGCATTTT
TRBJ1-2,16,-,TRBV20-1,TRBD1,CSASRGDRGPNYGYTF,TGCAGTGCTAGTAGGGGGGACAGGGGACCTAACTATGGCTACACCTTC
TRBJ1-2,15,-,TRBV14,-,CASSQEQGLDYGYTF,TGTGCCAGCAGCCAAGAGCAAGGGCTCGACTATGGCTACACCTTC
TRBJ2-3,17,-,TRBV5-3,-,CARSIPPLSLSTDTQYF,TGTGCCAGAAGCATACCCCCCTTGTCCCTGAGCACAGATACGCAGTATTTT
TRBJ1-5,15,few,TRBV23-1,-,CASPNEGINHQPQHF,TGCGCCAGCCCAAATGAGGGCATTAACCATCAGCCCCAGCATTTT
TRBJ2-2,16,-,TRBV11-3,TRBD2,CASSLGPAGGAGELFF,TGTGCCAGCAGCTTAGGACCCGCGGGAGGAGCCGGGGAGCTGTTTTTT
TRBJ2-7,16,-,TRBV7-2,TRBD2,CASSLAATSGSYEQYF,TGTGCCAGCAGCTTAGCTGCCACTAGCGGTTCCTACGAGCAGTACTTC
TRBJ2-5,16,-,TRBV11-2,TRBD2,CASSLGASGSQETQYF,TGTGCCAGCAGCTTAGGGGCTAGCGGAAGTCAAGAGACCCAGTACTTC
TRBJ2-7,15,few,TRBV4-1,TRBD2,CASSHLAGGSYEQYF,TGCGCCAGCAGCCATCTAGCGGGGGGTTCCTACGAGCAGTACTTC
TRBJ1-6,14,once,TRBV11-2,-,CASSLGRYNSPLHF,TGTGCCAGCAGCCTCGGTCGTTATAATTCACCCCTCCACTTT
TRBJ2-7,14,few,TRBV6-5,-,CASPGEGEIHEQYF,TGTGCCAGCCCGGGGGAGGGGGAGATACACGAGCAGTACTTC
TRBJ1-1,18,-,TRBV19,-,CASTPRASLGAMNTEAFF,TGTGCCAGTACCCCTCGGGCCAGTCTGGGCGCGATGAACACTGAAGCTTTCTTT
TRBJ1-2,16,-,TRBV6-5,-,CASSYSMGDPNYGYTF,TGTGCCAGCAGTTACTCGATGGGGGACCCTAACTATGGCTACACCTTC
TRBJ2-1,17,-,TRBV1,-,CTSSQEALAGGGCEQFF,TGCACCAGCAGCCAAGAGGCGCTAGCGGGAGGTGGTTGTGAGCAGTTCTTC
TRBJ1-5,16,-,TRBV19,-,CASSIEGSGGNQPQHF,TGTGCCAGTAGTATAGAAGGTTCCGGGGGCAATCAGCCCCAGCATTTT
TRBJ1-1,14,-,TRBV5-6,-,CASSLGGGNTEAFF,TGTGCCAGCAGCTTGGGAGGAGGGAACACTGAAGCTTTCTTT
TRBJ2-7,15,-,TRBV3-1/TRBV3-2,TRBD2,CASSQGLAANYEQYF,TGTGCCAGCAGCCAAGGACTAGCAGCAAACTACGAGCAGTACTTC
TRBJ2-1,14,-,TRBV30,-,CAWSIGGSGSEQFF,TGTGCCTGGAGTATAGGCGGGTCGGGATCTGAGCAGTTCTTC
TRBJ2-1,16,-,TRBV19,TRBD2,CASSNGRLAGNNEQFF,TGTGCCAGTAGTAATGGTAGGCTAGCGGGCAACAATGAGCAGTTCTTC
TRBJ2-1,12,-,TRBV11-3,-,CAATSSYNEQFF,TGTGCAGCCACTAGCTCCTACAATGAGCAGTTCTTC
TRBJ1-1,17,-,TRBV21-1,-,CASSSHRDRGLDTEAFF,TGTGCCAGCAGCTCCCATCGGGACAGGGGGCTGGACACTGAAGCTTTCTTT
TRBJ2-3,13,-,TRBV2,TRBD1,CASEGQGGYTQYF,TGTGCCAGCGAGGGACAGGGAGGATATACGCAGTATTTT
TRBJ1-6,14,-,TRBV3-1/TRBV3-2,-,CASSQGRGNSPLHF,TGTGCCAGCAGCCAAGGCCGAGGCAATTCACCCCTCCACTTT
TRBJ1-2,13,once,TRBV6-5,-,CASSYSSLLGYTF,TGTGCCAGCAGTTACTCAAGCCTCTTGGGCTACACCTTC
TRBJ2-7,14,-,TRBV19,-,CASSIELGSYEQYF,TGTGCCAGTAGTATAGAATTGGGCTCCTACGAGCAGTACTTC